This T cell receptor (beta chain) was sequenced during a study of cytomegalovirus exposure and HLA in healthy donors. The length of the CDR3 is 14 residues. CDR1 and CDR2 from the germline V gene are LGHNA and YNFKEQ. Trimming took off 5 bases at V and 10 bases at J, with 15 bases between the two ends. The study ran its PCR with 60 Vbeta and 13 Jbeta primers. Data came from immunoSEQ multiplex PCR; TCRdb stores just in-frame clones and leaves some out. The sample shows about 200,000 clones, about 83% of them seen only once. Findings and caveats of the study: The study put some 150 TCR beta chains on its list as cytomegalovirus-associated.

On this clone: What it recognizes is unknown.

V gene TRBV4-2 combines with J gene TRBJ1-6; possible D gene TRBD1, 6 bases. Sample: PBMCs. This TCR was recovered from a man aged 35 to 55 in good health and CMV-seronegative. The CDR3 spells CASSSRTGPSPLHF. DNA of the CDR3: TGTGCCAGCAGCTCTCGAACAGGGCCCTCACCCCTCCACTTT.